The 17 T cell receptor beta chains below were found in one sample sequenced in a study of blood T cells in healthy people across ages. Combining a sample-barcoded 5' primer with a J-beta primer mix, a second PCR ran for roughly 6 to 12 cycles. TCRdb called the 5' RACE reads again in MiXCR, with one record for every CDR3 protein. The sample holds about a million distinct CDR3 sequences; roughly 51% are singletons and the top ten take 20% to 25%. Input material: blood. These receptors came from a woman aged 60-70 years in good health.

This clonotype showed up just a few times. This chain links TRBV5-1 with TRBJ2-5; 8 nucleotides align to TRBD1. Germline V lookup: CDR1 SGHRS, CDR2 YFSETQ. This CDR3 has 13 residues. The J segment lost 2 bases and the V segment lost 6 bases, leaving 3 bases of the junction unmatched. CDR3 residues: CASKGQEQETQYF. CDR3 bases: TGCGCCAGCAAGGGACAGGAGCAAGAGACCCAGTACTTC.

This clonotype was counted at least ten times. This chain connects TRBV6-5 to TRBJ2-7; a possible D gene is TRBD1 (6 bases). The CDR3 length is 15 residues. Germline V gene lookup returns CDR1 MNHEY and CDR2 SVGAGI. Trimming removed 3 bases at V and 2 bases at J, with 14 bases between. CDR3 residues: CASSYSIRGTYEQYF. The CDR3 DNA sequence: TGTGCCAGCAGTTATTCGATTAGGGGGACCTACGAGCAGTACTTC.

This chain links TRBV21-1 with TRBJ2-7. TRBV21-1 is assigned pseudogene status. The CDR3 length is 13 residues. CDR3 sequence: CASSYREIHEQYF. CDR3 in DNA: TGTGCCAGCAGCTACCGGGAGATCCACGAGCAGTACTTC.

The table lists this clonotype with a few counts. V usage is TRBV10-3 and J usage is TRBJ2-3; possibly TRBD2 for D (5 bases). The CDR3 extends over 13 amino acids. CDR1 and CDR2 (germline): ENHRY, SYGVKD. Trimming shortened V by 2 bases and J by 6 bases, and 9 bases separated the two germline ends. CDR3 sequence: CAISERSGDTQYF. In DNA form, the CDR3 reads TGTGCCATCAGTGAGAGATCGGGGGATACGCAGTATTTT.

In nucleotides, the CDR3 is TGTGCCAGCAGTTACTCTCCCCAGGGCGGGTACGAGCAGTACTTC. Encoded protein: CASSYSPQGGYEQYF. The V call is TRBV6-6, the J call TRBJ2-5, with D perhaps TRBD1 or TRBD2 (5 bases each). The DNA matches TRBJ2-7 better at its end, which makes the J call doubtful. The CDR3 is made up of 15 amino acids. CDR1 and CDR2 from the germline V gene are MNHNY and SVGAGI (reference sequence).

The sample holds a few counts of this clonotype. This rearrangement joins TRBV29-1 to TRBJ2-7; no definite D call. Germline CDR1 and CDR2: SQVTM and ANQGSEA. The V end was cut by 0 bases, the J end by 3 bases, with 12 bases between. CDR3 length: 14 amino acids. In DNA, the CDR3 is TGCAGCGTTGAAGACACAGTGCGACGCTACGAGCAGTACTTC. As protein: CSVEDTVRRYEQYF.

CDR3 loop: CASSGFGTSGSYEQYF. DNA for the CDR3: TGTGCCAGCAGTGGTTTTGGGACTAGCGGGAGCTACGAGCAGTACTTC. This chain connects TRBV6-1 to TRBJ2-7, with TRBD2 matching 14 bases. CDR1 MNHNS and CDR2 SASEGT come from the germline V gene. The CDR3 covers 16 residues. The V and J ends lost 4 bases and 3 bases, in that order; junction bases with no gene match: 5.

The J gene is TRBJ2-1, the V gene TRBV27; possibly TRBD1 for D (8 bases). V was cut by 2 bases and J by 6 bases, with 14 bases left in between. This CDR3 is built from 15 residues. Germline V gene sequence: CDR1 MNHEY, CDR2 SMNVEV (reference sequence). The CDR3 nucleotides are TGTGCCAGCAGTTTAGGACAGGGCGGGAGCAATGAGCAGTTCTTC. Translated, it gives CASSLGQGGSNEQFF.

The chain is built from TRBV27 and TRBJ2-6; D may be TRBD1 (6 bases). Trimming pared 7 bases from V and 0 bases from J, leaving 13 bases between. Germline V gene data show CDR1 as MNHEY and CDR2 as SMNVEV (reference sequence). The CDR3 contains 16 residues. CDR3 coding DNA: TGTGCCAGCACCACAGGGTGGTACTCTGGGGCCAACGTCCTGACTTTC. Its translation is CASTTGWYSGANVLTF.

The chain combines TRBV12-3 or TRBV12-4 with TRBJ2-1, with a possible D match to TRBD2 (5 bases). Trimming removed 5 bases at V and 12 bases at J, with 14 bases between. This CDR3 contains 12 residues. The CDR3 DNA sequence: TGTGCCAGCAGTCCCGAGAGTGGGAGGCAGTTCTTC. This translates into CASSPESGRQFF.

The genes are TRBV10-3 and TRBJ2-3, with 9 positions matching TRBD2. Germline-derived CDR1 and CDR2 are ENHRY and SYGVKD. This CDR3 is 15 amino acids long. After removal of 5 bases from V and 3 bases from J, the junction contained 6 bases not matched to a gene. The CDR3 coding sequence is TGTGCCATCAGTCCTCATAGCGGGAGTACAGATACGCAGTATTTT. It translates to CAISPHSGSTDTQYF.

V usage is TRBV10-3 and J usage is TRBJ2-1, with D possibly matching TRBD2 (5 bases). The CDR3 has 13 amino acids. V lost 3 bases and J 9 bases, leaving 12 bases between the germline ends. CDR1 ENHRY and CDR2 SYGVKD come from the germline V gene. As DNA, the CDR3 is TGTGCCATCAGTGATACTAGAATTAGTGAGCAGTTCTTC. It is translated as CAISDTRISEQFF.

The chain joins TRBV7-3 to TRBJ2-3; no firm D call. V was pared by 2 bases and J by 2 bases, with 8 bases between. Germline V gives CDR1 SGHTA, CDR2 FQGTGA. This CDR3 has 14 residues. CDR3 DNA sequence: TGTGCCAGCAGCTTACGGCTCCCCACAGATACGCAGTATTTT. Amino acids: CASSLRLPTDTQYF. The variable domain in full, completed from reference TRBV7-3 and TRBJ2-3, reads GAGVSQTPSNKVTEKGKYVELRCDPISGHTALYWYRQSLGQGPEFLIYFQGTGAADDSGLPNDRFFAVRPEGSVSTLKIQRTERGDSAVYLCASSLRLPTDTQYFGPGTRLTVL.

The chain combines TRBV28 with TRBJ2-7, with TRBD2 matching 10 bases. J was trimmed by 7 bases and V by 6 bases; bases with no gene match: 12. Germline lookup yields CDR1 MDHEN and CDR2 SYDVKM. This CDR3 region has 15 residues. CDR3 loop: CASRPLAGKHNEQYF. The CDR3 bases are TGTGCCAGCAGGCCACTAGCGGGAAAGCACAATGAGCAGTACTTC.

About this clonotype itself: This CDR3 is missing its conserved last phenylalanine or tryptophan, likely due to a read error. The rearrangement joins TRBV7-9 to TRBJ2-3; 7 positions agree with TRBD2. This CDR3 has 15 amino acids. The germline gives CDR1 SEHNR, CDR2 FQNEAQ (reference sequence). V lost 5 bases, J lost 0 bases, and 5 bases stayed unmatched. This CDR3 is CASSNNGGSTDTQYV. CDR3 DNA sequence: TGTGCCAGCAGCAATAACGGGGGGAGCACAGATACGCAGTATGTT.

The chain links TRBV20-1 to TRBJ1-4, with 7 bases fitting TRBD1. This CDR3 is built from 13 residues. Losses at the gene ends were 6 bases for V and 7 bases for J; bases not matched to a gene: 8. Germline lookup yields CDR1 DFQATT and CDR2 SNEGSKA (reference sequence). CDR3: CSAGGTAAEKLFF. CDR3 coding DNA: TGCAGTGCCGGAGGGACAGCCGCTGAAAAACTGTTTTTT.

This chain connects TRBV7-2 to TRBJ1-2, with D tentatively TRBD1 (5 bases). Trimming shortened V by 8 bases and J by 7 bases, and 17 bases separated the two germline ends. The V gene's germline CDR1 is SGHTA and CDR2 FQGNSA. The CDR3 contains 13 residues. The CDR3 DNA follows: TGTGCCAGCGGCTCGGATGGGGGTGGTGGCTACACCTTC. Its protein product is CASGSDGGGGYTF.